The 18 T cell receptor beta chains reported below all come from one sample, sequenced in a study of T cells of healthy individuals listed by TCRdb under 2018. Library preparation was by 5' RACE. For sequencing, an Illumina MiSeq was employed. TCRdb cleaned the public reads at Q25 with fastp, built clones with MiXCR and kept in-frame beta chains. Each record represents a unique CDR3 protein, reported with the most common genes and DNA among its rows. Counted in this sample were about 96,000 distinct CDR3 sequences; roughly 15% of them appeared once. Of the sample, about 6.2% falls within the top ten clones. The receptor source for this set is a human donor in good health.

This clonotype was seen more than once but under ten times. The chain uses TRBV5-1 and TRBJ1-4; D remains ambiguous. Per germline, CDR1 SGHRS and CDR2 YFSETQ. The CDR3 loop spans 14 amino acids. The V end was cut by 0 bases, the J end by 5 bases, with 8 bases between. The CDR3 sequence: CASSLGAGNEKLFF. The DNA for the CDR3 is TGCGCCAGCAGCTTGGGGGCTGGAAATGAAAAACTGTTTTTT. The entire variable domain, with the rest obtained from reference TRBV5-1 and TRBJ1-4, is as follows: KAGVTQTPRYLIKTRGQQVTLSCSPISGHRSVSWYQQTPGQGLQFLFEYFSETQRNKGNFPGRFSGRQFSNSRSEMNVSTLELGDSALYLCASSLGAGNEKLFFGSGTQLSVL.

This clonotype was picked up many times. The CDR3 DNA is TGTGCCAGCCGGACAGGGGTCTACGAGCAGTACTTC. Translating gives CASRTGVYEQYF. The chain has TRBV28 and TRBJ2-7, with 9 nucleotides matching TRBD1. Germline assignment: CDR1 MDHEN and CDR2 SYDVKM. This CDR3 contains 12 residues. V shed 8 bases and J 3 bases; nucleotides not matched to a gene: 2. Combining the CDR3 with reference TRBV28 and TRBJ2-7 gives the whole variable domain DVKVTQSSRYLVKRTGEKVFLECVQDMDHENMFWYRQDPGLGLRLIYFSYDVKMKEKGDIPEGYSVSREKKERFSLILESASTNQTSMYLCASRTGVYEQYFGPGTRLTVT.

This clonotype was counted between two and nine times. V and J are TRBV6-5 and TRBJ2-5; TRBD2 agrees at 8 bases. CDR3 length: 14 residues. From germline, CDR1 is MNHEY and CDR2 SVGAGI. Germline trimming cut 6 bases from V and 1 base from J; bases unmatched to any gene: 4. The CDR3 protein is CASRAGLAQETQYF. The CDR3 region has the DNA TGTGCCAGCAGAGCAGGACTAGCCCAAGAGACCCAGTACTTC.

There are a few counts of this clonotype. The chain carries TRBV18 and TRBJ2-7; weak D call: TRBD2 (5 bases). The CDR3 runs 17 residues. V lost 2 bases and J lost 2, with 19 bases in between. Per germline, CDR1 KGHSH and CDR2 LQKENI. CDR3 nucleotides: TGTGCCAGCTCACCAAACTCAGGTAGCGCTGTTACCTACGAGCAGTACTTC. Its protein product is CASSPNSGSAVTYEQYF.

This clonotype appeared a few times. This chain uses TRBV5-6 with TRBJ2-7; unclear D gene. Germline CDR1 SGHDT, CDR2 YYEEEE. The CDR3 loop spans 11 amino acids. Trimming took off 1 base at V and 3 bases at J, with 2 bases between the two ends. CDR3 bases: TGTGCCAGCAGCTTGATCTACGAGCAGTACTTC. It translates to CASSLIYEQYF.

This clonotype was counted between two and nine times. CDR3 coding DNA: TGCGCCAGCAGCAGAGGCGGCTTAGCGGGGGGAAGCACAGATACGCAGTATTTT. This gives the protein CASSRGGLAGGSTDTQYF. This sequence joins TRBV5-1 and TRBJ2-3, with TRBD2 identical over 10 bases. Germline loops: CDR1 SGHRS, CDR2 YFSETQ. This CDR3 is built from 18 residues. V shed 4 bases and J 0 bases; nucleotides not matched to a gene: 11.

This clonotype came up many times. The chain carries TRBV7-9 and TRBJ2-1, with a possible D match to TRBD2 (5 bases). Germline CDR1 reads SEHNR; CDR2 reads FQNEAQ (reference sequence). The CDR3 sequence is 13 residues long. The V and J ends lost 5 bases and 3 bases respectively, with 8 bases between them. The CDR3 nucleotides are TGTGCCAGCAGCCCACGGGGCTACAATGAGCAGTTCTTC. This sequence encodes CASSPRGYNEQFF.

CDR3 bases: TGTGCCAGCAGCAAACACAGGGGTGCGGGAAACATTCAGTACTTC. Amino acids: CASSKHRGAGNIQYF. This chain connects TRBV28 to TRBJ2-4; 7 bases agree with TRBD1. The CDR3 is made up of 15 amino acids. After removal of 6 bases from V and 6 bases from J, the junction contained 11 bases not matched to a gene. The germline gives CDR1 MDHEN, CDR2 SYDVKM.

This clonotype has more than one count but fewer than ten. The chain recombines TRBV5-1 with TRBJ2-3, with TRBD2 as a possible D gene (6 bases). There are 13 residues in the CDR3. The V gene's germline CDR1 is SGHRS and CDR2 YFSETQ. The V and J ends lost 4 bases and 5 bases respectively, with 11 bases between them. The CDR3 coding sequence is TGCGCCAGCAGCCTGGGGACTCAAGATACGCAGTATTTT. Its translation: CASSLGTQDTQYF.

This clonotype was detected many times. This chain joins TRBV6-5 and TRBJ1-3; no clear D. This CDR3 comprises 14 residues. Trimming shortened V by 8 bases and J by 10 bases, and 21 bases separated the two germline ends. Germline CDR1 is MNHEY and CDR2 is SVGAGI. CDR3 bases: TGTGCCAGCTCTGGTCCGTCTTCCAGTGGGACCATATATTTT. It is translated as CASSGPSSSGTIYF.

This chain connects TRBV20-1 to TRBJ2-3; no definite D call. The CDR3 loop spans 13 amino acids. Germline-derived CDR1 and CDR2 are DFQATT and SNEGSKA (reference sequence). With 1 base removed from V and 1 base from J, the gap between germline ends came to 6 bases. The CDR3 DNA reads TGCAGTGCTAGAGCCGCCGGCACAGATACGCAGTATTTT. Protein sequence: CSARAAGTDTQYF.

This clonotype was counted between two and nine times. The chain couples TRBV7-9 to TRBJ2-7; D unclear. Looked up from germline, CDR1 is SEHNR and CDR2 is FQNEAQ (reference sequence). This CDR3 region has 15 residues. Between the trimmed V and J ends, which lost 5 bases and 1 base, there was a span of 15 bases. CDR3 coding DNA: TGTGCCAGCAGCCCCGAGCCACAACGATCCTACGAGCAGTACTTC. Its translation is CASSPEPQRSYEQYF.

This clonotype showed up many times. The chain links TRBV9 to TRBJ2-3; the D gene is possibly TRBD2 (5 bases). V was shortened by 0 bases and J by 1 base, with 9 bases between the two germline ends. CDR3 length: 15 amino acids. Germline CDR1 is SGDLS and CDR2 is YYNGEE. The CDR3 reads CASSVGGSGTDTQYF. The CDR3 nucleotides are TGTGCCAGCAGCGTAGGAGGGTCGGGCACAGATACGCAGTATTTT.

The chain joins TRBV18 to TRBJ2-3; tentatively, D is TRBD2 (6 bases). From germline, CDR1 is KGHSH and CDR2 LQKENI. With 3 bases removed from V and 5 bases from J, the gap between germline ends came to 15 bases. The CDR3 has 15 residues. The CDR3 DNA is TGTGCCAGCTCACCGCGTTCGGGAGTGGGAGATACGCAGTATTTT. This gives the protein CASSPRSGVGDTQYF.

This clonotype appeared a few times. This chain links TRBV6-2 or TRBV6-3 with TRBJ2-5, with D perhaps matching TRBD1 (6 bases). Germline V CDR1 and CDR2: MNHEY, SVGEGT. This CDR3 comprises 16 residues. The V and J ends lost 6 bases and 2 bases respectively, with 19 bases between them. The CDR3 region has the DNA TGTGCCAGCAGATGGGACAAACGTACGGGGCAAGAGACCCAGTACTTC. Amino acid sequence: CASRWDKRTGQETQYF.

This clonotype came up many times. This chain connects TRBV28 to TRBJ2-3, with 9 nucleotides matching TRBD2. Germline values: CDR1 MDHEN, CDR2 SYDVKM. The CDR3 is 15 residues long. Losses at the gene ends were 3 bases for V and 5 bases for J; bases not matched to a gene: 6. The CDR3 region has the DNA TGTGCCAGCAGTTTTTCCGCGGGAGGGTTAGATACGCAGTATTTT. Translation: CASSFSAGGLDTQYF.

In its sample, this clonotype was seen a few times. In DNA, the CDR3 is TGCAGTGCTAGTGCTTTGGGGGATCCCCGAATCACAGATACGCAGTATTTT. It encodes CSASALGDPRITDTQYF. The chain recombines TRBV20-1 with TRBJ2-3, with D possibly being TRBD1 or TRBD2 (5 bases each). Deletions cut 3 bases from V and 2 bases from J, with 21 bases between. Germline CDR1 and CDR2: DFQATT and SNEGSKA (reference sequence). This CDR3 is 17 amino acids long.

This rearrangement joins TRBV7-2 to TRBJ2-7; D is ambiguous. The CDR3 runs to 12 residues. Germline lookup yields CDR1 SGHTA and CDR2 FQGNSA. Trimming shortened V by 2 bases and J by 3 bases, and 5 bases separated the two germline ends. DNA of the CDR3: TGTGCCAGCAGCTTACTACTCTACGAGCAGTACTTC. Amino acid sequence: CASSLLLYEQYF.